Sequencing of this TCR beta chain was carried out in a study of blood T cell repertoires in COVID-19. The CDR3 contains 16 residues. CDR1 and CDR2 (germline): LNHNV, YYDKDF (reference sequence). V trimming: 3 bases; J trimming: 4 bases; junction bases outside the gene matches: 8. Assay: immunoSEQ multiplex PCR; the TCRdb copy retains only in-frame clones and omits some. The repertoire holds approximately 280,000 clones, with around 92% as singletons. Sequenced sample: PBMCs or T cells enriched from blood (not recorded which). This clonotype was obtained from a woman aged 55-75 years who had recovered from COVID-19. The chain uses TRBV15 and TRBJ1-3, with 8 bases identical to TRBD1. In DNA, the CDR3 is TGTGCCACCAGCAGGGAAACAGGGGGTATCGGAAACACCATATATTTT. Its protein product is CATSRETGGIGNTIYF.